This T cell receptor (beta chain) was recovered during a study of cytomegalovirus exposure and HLA in healthy donors (dated by TCRdb to the late 2010s). The study in broad terms: In an earlier analysis of roughly 500 of the donors, 276 Gb of sequence data and 90 million to 120 million unique TCR beta sequences from roughly 200 million T cells were reported. The genetic ancestry cluster associated with self-reported Caucasian donors included about 81% of the 398 genotyped donors. All discovery cohort repertoires had been generated on a single sequencing platform. A separate validation cohort of 90 to 150 different subjects was used in addition to the roughly 700-subject first cohort. An early release covering roughly 600 HLA-typed donors comprised about 300 gigabases of sequencing data and roughly 86 million unique TCR sequences. A later analysis re-examined previously published TCR beta repertoires from just over 650 donors and added high-resolution HLA genotyping to investigate patterns of TCR occurrence. HLA typing covered class I and class II loci at four-digit resolution. The study used immunosequencing to profile the T cell repertoires of 666 subjects and linked those repertoires to cytomegalovirus serostatus. An earlier analysis of around 640 of the donors used high-throughput TCR beta sequencing to judge whether each TCR beta V gene segment behaved as functional or pseudogenic. Typing coverage varied by locus: 629-630 donors for A, B, C, DRB1 and DQB1; approximately 520 for DQA1; about 600 for DPA1; approximately 490 for DPB1. To predict cytomegalovirus infection status, the study combined high-throughput TCR immunosequencing, statistical association of individual TCRs with disease status, and machine learning. The later analysis used no new phenotypic data to find candidate immune exposures, relying instead on TCR beta sequences and their occurrence across donors. Because of strong linkage in the cohort, five DR-DQ haplotypes were treated as single units for association and clustering. Among 398 genotyped donors of the cohort, an average of roughly 230,000 unique TCR beta nucleotide sequences was sequenced per donor, of which approximately 18% were non-productive. In a later genetic analysis, genome-wide SNP genotypes for about three fifths of the roughly 670 donors were used, and that subset was treated as a discovery cohort. The study aimed to test whether cataloging public T cell receptors could reveal signatures of past pathogen exposure. Donor age, sex, ethnicity and CMV serostatus were compiled together with the repertoire data. Overall study results and their limits: Most TCR sequences were observed very rarely across donors, whereas some public TCRs were present in many individuals. In a later analysis, TCR association rates were found to vary across HLA loci, with the most associated TCRs seen for DRB1 alleles and the fewest for HLA-C alleles. In vitro tests confirmed that a few of the cytomegalovirus-associated TCR beta chains recognize cytomegalovirus antigens. A later genetic analysis reported fewer N-insertions in productive TCRs among donors in an Asian-associated ancestry cluster than the roughly 690-donor mean. According to a later analysis, most CMV-associated TCR beta chains appeared to be HLA-restricted, and the HLA associations seemed to be driven largely by CMV exposure. A later analysis found that HLA-associated TCR beta chains were more clonally expanded and had lower generation probabilities than equally common non-associated chains. This cohort had only TCR beta chains sequenced, and the lack of alpha or paired-chain data limited which features could be detected. A group of highly shared sequence variants was considered likely to be a technical artifact of the sequencing pipeline. In an earlier analysis of about 600 of the donors, most TCR beta V segments appeared in productive rearrangements about 87% or about 30% of the time, broadly matching IMGT annotations. Presence/absence analyses assumed roughly uniform sequencing depth across donors, an assumption that may not hold. At a false discovery rate of 0.05, a later analysis linked some 17,000 TCR beta sequences to specific HLA alleles. Because some donors lacked HLA typing at each locus, the association tests relied only on the typed subset. The authors suggested that the approach could potentially be extended to other disease states and immunological phenotypes. V-gene and J-gene trimming of TCR beta chains was associated with a missense DCLRE1C variant in a later genetic analysis, and the association was replicated in an independent cohort. Several of the top co-occurrence clusters appeared to be linked to parvovirus B19, influenza, CMV and Epstein-Barr virus, according to a later analysis. The 87-base-pair reads could not distinguish some IMGT-functional V segments, including TRBV6-2 and TRBV6-3, so those segments were excluded. In the study, approximately 150 TCR beta chains were listed as associated with cytomegalovirus. Assigning TCR associations to individual alleles was difficult when HLA alleles, especially DR and DQ, strongly co-occurred. Correlated functional status among segregating V segments might be attributable to linkage disequilibrium, but an unknown experimental factor could not be ruled out. The only immune exposure information available for the cohort was CMV serostatus. A further reported finding was that TCR beta sequences accurately predicted the HLA-A and HLA-B alleles for most subjects in the first cohort. The classifier was reported to diagnose cytomegalovirus status with high specificity and sensitivity in both the original and validation cohorts. Because counts were too low, some 16 rarely observed V segments, including chromosome 9 orphons, were excluded from the earlier analysis of several hundred of the donors.

Library preparation was by the immunoSEQ multiplex PCR assay. For the multiplex PCR, a mixture combining 60 forward primers for TCR Vbeta segments and 13 reverse primers for TCR Jbeta segments was used. The CDR3 region of rearranged TCR beta genes was amplified from genomic DNA by a multiplex PCR assay. Amplified TCR beta libraries were sequenced as 87-base-pair reads on the Illumina HiSeq System. As for how the authors treated the data: A later analysis counted some 80 million unique TCR beta chains across the 500 to 850 repertoires, and some 12 million of these chains were shared by at least two donors. Raw reads were error-corrected and collapsed into unique sequences by a nearest-neighbor algorithm in which closely related sequences were merged to remove PCR and sequencing errors. Alignment of CDR3 sequences to IMGT reference sequences was used to assign V, D and J gene segments. For a sequence to be retained, at least a six-nucleotide match to both a V gene segment and a J gene segment was required. A rearrangement was called productive if the CDR3 had no stop codons and remained in frame with V and J, and every other rearrangement was called non-productive. CDR3 was defined according to IMGT convention as the region running from the second conserved V-encoded cysteine to the conserved J-encoded phenylalanine. In an earlier analysis of roughly 580 of the donors, sequences lacking an unambiguous match to a single V gene segment were excluded. An earlier analysis of approximately 590 of the donors classified V segments as functional when productive rearrangements were above 56.7% and as segregating when the standard deviation between donors was above 5%. To diagnose cytomegalovirus status from the catalog of TCR beta chain sequences, a statistical classification framework was built. In a later analysis, V and J genes were assigned by comparing TCR nucleotide sequences against IMGT/GENE-DB human TR gene sequences. The TCRdist pipeline was used in a later analysis to assign CDR3 sequences and most-parsimonious VDJ recombination scenarios. A later analysis defined each TCR beta chain by its CDR3 amino acid sequence plus V-gene family, and excluded reads lacking a unique V-gene family. A later analysis removed roughly 590 highly shared, low-generation-probability nucleotide sequences to deal with suspected cross-contamination and a sequencing artifact. In a later analysis, a clonal expansion index for each public chain was calculated from normalized within-repertoire ranks of inferred template counts. In a later analysis, generation probabilities were computed with a VDJ recombination model fitted to out-of-frame rearrangements, and the resulting probabilities were checked against IGoR. In a later analysis, hypergeometric tests were used to score TCR-TCR, TCR-HLA and TCR-CMV co-occurrence, with a repertoire-size bias correction applied to TCR pairs. A later analysis estimated false discovery rates by permuting HLA or CMV assignments 20 times. A later analysis grouped co-occurring TCRs with DBSCAN, adding TCRdist sequence similarity when clustering within HLA-allele-positive subsets. Co-occurrence clustering excluded repertoires with fewer than 30,000 or more than 120,000 public chains, plus five with anomalous nucleotide sharing. TCRdb mirrors the immuneACCESS table, restricted to in-frame sequences. Some clones are absent from its copies; in checked studies, under half trace to an unresolved V gene, and the reason for the others is unknown. V, J and clone size are those of that table, while D and trimming were read from the DNA. The sample table shows 75,000 to 100,000 clones, and just under 80% are seen once. In total, the top ten clones hold approximately 7.5% of the sample.

The cohort was made up of 666 healthy bone marrow donors. At the time of sampling, every cohort member was nominally healthy, though immune exposures that went unrecorded were likely present. The donor was CMV seronegative and was included in the group of a few hundred seronegative cohort members. Every donor gave a peripheral blood sample, and the peripheral blood mononuclear cells from that sample were used for TCR beta sequencing. Genomic DNA extraction from the blood cell samples was performed with the Qiagen DNeasy Blood Extraction Kit. V sheds 6 bases and J sheds 13 bases, leaving 12 bases between their ends. Measured from the cysteine to the phenylalanine, the CDR3 is 11 residues long. The retained sequence is limited to the CDR3, 33 bases, with the frame set at the first base. From a lookup of the germline V gene, CDR1 and CDR2 are ENHRY and SYGVKD. A note on this clone: Its antigen has not been determined. The sample holds no much larger clone one base away, and base qualities are not on file.

Recombination linked TRBV10-3 to TRBJ1-4; TRBD1 is perhaps the D gene, given 6 matching bases. The TCR was taken from a man aged 30-40 years in good health and CMV-seronegative. Sequencing used PBMCs. The base sequence is TGTGCCATCAGAACAACGACAGGACTGTTTTTT. The resulting protein is CAIRTTTGLFF.